The rows below give T cell receptor beta chains drawn from one sample of a study of PD-1 blockade in classical Hodgkin lymphoma. TCRdb's copy holds only in-frame clones and misses some; the assay was immunoSEQ multiplex PCR. The table records more than 9,500 clones, approximately 88% of them present only once. The source was CD8+ T cells from blood, collected at baseline. The receptor set was obtained from a human donor with classical Hodgkin lymphoma. Each CDR3 is given with its conserved first and last residue. D genes are given only for firm matches. Some rows mark clone size as missing; the rest say once, few, many or name a class of expanded clone.

clone size,J gene,V gene,D gene,CDR3 DNA,CDR3 protein
-,TRBJ2-1,TRBV30,-,TGTGCCTGGGAGGAGGGAAAGCACAATGAGCAGTTCTTC,CAWEEGKHNEQFF
-,TRBJ2-1,TRBV7-6,-,TGTGCCAGCAGCTTAAGTGGTCCCTACAATGAGCAGTTCTTC,CASSLSGPYNEQFF
-,TRBJ1-1,TRBV19,-,TGTGCCAGTAGTATAGGCAGAACGGCTTTCTTT,CASSIGRTAFF
-,TRBJ2-7,TRBV4-1,-,TGCGCCAGCAGCCAAGATCGGCAGAGCTACGAGCAGTACTTC,CASSQDRQSYEQYF
-,TRBJ1-5,TRBV7-8,-,TGTGCCAGCAGCATAGGGGGGACTCAGCCCCAGCATTTT,CASSIGGTQPQHF
-,TRBJ2-2,TRBV7-9,TRBD1,TGTGCCAGCAGCTTAGGTTCAGGACAGGGAGTTTACACCGGGGAGCTGTTTTTT,CASSLGSGQGVYTGELFF
-,TRBJ2-3,TRBV21-1,-,TGTGCCAGCAGCAAAGAGCGGGACTTAAAACCCAGCACAGATACGCAGTATTTT,CASSKERDLKPSTDTQYF
-,TRBJ1-1,TRBV19,-,TGTGCCAGTAGTATAGTGTGGAACACTGAAGCTTTCTTT,CASSIVWNTEAFF
-,TRBJ2-7,TRBV9,-,TGTGCCAGCAGCGACCAAGGTGGGGCTGGTGAGCAGTACTTC,CASSDQGGAGEQYF
-,TRBJ1-5,TRBV19,-,TGTGCCAGTAGTACCCGGACAGTGAGCAATCAGCCCCAGCATTTT,CASSTRTVSNQPQHF
few,TRBJ2-7,TRBV10-3,-,TGTGCCACCCGGGACGTAGAGGAGCAGTACTTC,CATRDVEEQYF
-,TRBJ1-2,TRBV28,-,TGTGCCAGCAGTTTATATGGGGGGGGCTGGGGCTACACCTTC,CASSLYGGGWGYTF
-,TRBJ1-1,TRBV2,TRBD1,TGTGCCGTCAAAAGGGCAGGGGGATGGAACACTGAAGCTTTCTTT,CAVKRAGGWNTEAFF
-,TRBJ2-1,TRBV5-4,-,TGTGCCAGCAGCTTGGGACCAGGCTCCTACAATGAGCAGTTCTTC,CASSLGPGSYNEQFF
few,TRBJ1-2,TRBV25-1,-,TGTGCCAGCAGTGAATCAACGGGGCACGGCTACACCTTC,CASSESTGHGYTF
-,TRBJ2-7,TRBV6-1,-,TGTGCCAGTGAACTTCAGGGGCTTTACGAGCAGTACTTC,CASELQGLYEQYF
large,TRBJ1-1,TRBV19,TRBD1,TGTGCCAGTAGTTTATATCAGGGGGCTCCGGTTGGTTTCTTT,CASSLYQGAPVGFF
-,TRBJ1-2,TRBV5-1,-,TGCGCCAGCAGCACCGGGGGGGCTAACTATGGCTACACCTTC,CASSTGGANYGYTF
-,TRBJ2-1,TRBV10-3,TRBD2,TGTGCCACCGTTCCGACGGGAGGGATCTACAATGAGCAGTTCTTC,CATVPTGGIYNEQFF
-,TRBJ2-1,TRBV5-4,-,TGTGCCAGCAGCTTCCAGGCAGGTCGAACCTACAATGAGCAGTTCTTC,CASSFQAGRTYNEQFF
-,TRBJ2-7,TRBV7-9,-,TGTGCCAGCAGCTTAGATGTGGTCTCCTACGAGCAGTACTTC,CASSLDVVSYEQYF
-,TRBJ2-7,TRBV2,TRBD2,TGTGCCAGCTATCCCCCGGAGCGGGAGACCTACGAGCAGTACTTC,CASYPPERETYEQYF
-,TRBJ1-2,TRBV4-1,-,TGCGCCAGCAGCCAAGATGCGGCAGGGTTTGGCTACACCTTC,CASSQDAAGFGYTF
-,TRBJ1-1,TRBV10-2,-,TGCGCCAGCAGCCGGGGGTCGGGGACTGAAGCTTTCTTT,CASSRGSGTEAFF
-,TRBJ2-7,TRBV5-4,TRBD2,TGTGCCAGCAGCTCGGGACTAGGGGCCTACGAGCAGTACTTC,CASSSGLGAYEQYF
-,TRBJ1-1,TRBV4-1,-,TGCGCCAGCAGCCAAGGTACTGAAGCTTTCTTT,CASSQGTEAFF
-,TRBJ1-1,TRBV5-4,-,TGTGCCAGCAGTTCCAAACCGCCCCGGGCGGACACTGAAGCTTTCTTT,CASSSKPPRADTEAFF
-,TRBJ2-7,TRBV4-1,-,TGCGCCAGCAGCCAAGATGGGGGTAGGACCTACGAGCAGTACTTC,CASSQDGGRTYEQYF
-,TRBJ2-5,TRBV5-1,TRBD1,TGCGCCAGCAGCTTTGGGGACAGGGGGCGAGAGACCCAGTACTTC,CASSFGDRGRETQYF
-,TRBJ2-5,TRBV6-1,-,TGTGCCAGTCCAGGGGGGGGTATGGAGACCCAGTACTTC,CASPGGGMETQYF
-,TRBJ2-2,TRBV27,-,TGTGCCAGCAGTGCCGACTCCGGGGAGCTGTTTTTT,CASSADSGELFF
-,TRBJ2-1,TRBV19,-,TGTGCCAGTACCCCGGGAAGATTTGAGCAGTTCTTC,CASTPGRFEQFF
-,TRBJ1-2,TRBV6-6,-,TGTGCCACCTTCAACTTGGAGGGGGGGACTAACTATGGCTACACCTTC,CATFNLEGGTNYGYTF
-,TRBJ1-4,TRBV4-1,TRBD1,TGCGCCAGCAGGGGAACAGGGGGTAGTGAAAAACTGTTTTTT,CASRGTGGSEKLFF
-,TRBJ1-1,TRBV2,-,TGTGCCAGCACCCTGGGGGTAGGTGGCACTGAAGCTTTCTTT,CASTLGVGGTEAFF
-,TRBJ2-1,TRBV5-6,TRBD2,TGTGCCAGCAGCCCCCCGAGCGGGAATATAAAAAATGAGCAGTTCTTC,CASSPPSGNIKNEQFF
-,TRBJ1-1,TRBV5-1,-,TGCGCCAGCAGGAAGGGGCCATGGAACACTGAAGCTTTCTTT,CASRKGPWNTEAFF
-,TRBJ2-1,TRBV4-1,TRBD2,TGCGCCAGCAGCCAAGAAGGGACTAGTGGGCCCTACAATGAGCAGTTCTTC,CASSQEGTSGPYNEQFF
-,TRBJ2-7,TRBV10-1,-,TGCGCCAGCAGTGAGGTAACGGGACCTCGGGACGAGCAGTACTTC,CASSEVTGPRDEQYF
-,TRBJ2-7,TRBV2,-,TGTGCCAGCAGTGACCAGGCAAACTACGAGCAGTACTTC,CASSDQANYEQYF
medium-sized,TRBJ1-2,TRBV30,-,TGTGCCTGGGAGACATTGGACAGTTTGACTAACTATGGCTACACCTTC,CAWETLDSLTNYGYTF
-,TRBJ1-2,TRBV25-1,-,TGTGCCAGCAGTGAATCGGGGTATGGCTACACCTTC,CASSESGYGYTF